Detailed here is one TCR beta chain. This sample is part of a study of human T cells and chemical hapten exposure. At the level of the study: Small volume differences among pooled libraries mainly caused per-sample TCR yield variation.

The sample's time point: patch test 2, 6 weeks after DPC sensitization. Treatment meaning: therapeutic diphenylcyclopropenone sensitization with weekly scalp DPC. Non-pregnant alopecia patients aged 18 to 70, suitable for DPC therapy. CDR1 SGHTS and CDR2 YDEGEE come from the germline V gene. The CDR3 runs to 16 residues. With V trimmed by 0 bases and J by 0 bases, 5 bases remained unmatched. One entry per CDR3 protein results from TCRdb running MiXCR on the RACE reads. This repertoire shows 95,000 or so distinct CDR3 sequences, about 10% found once; its top ten account for 3.2%. Source: whole blood, taken in connection with sensitization to the hapten diphenylcyclopropenone (DPC). The receptor was isolated from a woman between 40 and 55 years old with alopecia areata. Some clones in this sample may be carry-over from other donors' samples. The gene calls are TRBV5-8 and TRBJ1-2; 7 bases match TRBD1. Here the CDR3 reads CASSLDRGLTNYGYTF. For the CDR3, the DNA is TGTGCCAGCAGCTTGGACAGGGGCTTAACTAACTATGGCTACACCTTC.